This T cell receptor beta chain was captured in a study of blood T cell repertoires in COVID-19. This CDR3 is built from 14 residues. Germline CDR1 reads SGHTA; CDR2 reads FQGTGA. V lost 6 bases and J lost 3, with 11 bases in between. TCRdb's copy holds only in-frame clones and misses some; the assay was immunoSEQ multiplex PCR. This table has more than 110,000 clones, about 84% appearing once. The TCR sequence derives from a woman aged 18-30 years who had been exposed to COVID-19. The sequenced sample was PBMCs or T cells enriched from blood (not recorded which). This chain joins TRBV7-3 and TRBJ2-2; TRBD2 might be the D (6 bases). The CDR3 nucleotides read TGTGCCAGCAGACGGGACTTACACACCGGGGAGCTGTTTTTT. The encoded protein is CASRRDLHTGELFF.